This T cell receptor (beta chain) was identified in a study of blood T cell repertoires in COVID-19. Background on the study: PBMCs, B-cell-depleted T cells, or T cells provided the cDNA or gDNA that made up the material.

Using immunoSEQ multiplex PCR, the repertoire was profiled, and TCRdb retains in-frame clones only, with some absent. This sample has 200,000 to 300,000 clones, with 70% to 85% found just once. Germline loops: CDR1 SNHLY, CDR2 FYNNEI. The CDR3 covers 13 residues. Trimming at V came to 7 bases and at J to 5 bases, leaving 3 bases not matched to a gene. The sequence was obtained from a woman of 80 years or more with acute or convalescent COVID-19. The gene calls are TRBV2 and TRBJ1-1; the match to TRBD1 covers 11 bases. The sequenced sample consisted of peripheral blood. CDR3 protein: CASKGQGGTEAFF. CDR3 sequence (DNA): TGTGCCAGCAAGGGACAGGGGGGAACTGAAGCTTTCTTT.